The subject of this entry is one TCR beta chain. The antigen it binds to is not known. The record has no base qualities; no much larger clone is one base away. The trial excluded patients who had a history of autoimmune disease or were on systemic immunosuppression. In every dose cohort, peripheral blood was drawn for TCR sequencing at baseline, cycle 4 day 1, and cycle 7 day 1. Samples were obtained from an open-label, multicenter, first-in-human phase I dose-escalation trial of ivuxolimab. The trial enrolled adults with locally advanced or metastatic head and neck squamous cell, hepatocellular, melanoma or renal cell carcinoma. CD4+ and CD8+ T cells were sorted separately from peripheral blood before TCR sequencing. V drops 5 bases and J drops 6 bases, leaving 15 bases in between. According to the germline V gene, CDR1 reads SGHTA and CDR2 reads FQGTGA. The CDR3, from cysteine to phenylalanine, totals 14 residues. Of all the DNA, just the CDR3 is kept, 42 bases in frame from base 1.

This entry comes from a study of OX40 agonist ivuxolimab in advanced cancers. Concerning the study at large: Ivuxolimab was an agonistic, fully human IgG2 monoclonal antibody directed against OX40 (CD134), a costimulatory receptor. Intravenous ivuxolimab was administered to patients every 2 weeks at six dose levels: 0.01, 0.1, 0.3, 1.5, 3 and 10 mg/kg. Of the 50 to 55 dose-escalation patients, hepatocellular carcinoma was present in 19, melanoma in roughly 15, renal cell carcinoma in 9 and head and neck cancer in 9. In the dose-escalation cohort, roughly 82% of patients were male, and the mean age was approximately 60 years with a range of roughly 20 to 79. Prior anti-PD-1, anti-PD-L1 or anti-CTLA-4 therapy was permitted, and checkpoint inhibitors had been received by more than 35% of dose-escalation patients. Partial responses were achieved by three dose-escalation patients, of whom one had hepatocellular carcinoma and two had cutaneous melanoma. Peripheral TCRbeta sequencing aimed to test whether ivuxolimab altered TCR sequence diversity and caused clonal T-cell expansion. The monotherapy dose-escalation portion (N of about 47 patients) of the phase I ivuxolimab trial is reported in the paper.

Study-level results and caveats: Partial responders in the 0.1-3.0 mg/kg groups had among the lowest normalized peripheral clonal expansion, especially among CD8+ T cells. At doses from 0.1 to 3.0 mg/kg, clonal expansion was seen in both CD4+ and CD8+ blood T cells between baseline and week 6. Low levels of normalized T-cell clonal expansion were also seen in some patients who did not respond. After ivuxolimab, CD8+ T cells had more expanded clones than CD4+ T cells on average. Which antigens the clonally expanded peripheral T cells were specific for was not determined.

Genomic DNA was isolated from the sorted cells so that the TCRbeta CDR3 region could be sequenced. The immunoSEQ Assay was used for sequencing of TCRbeta CDR3 regions. Here the immuneACCESS table is served through TCRdb, limited to in-frame sequences with V and J called. Missing clones are a known gap in these copies; in checked studies unresolved V genes cover under half, and the rest lacks a known reason. Across this sample there are tens of thousands of clones, with 92% seen only once. The ten largest account for about 3% of the sample. Sequenced here: CD4+ or CD8+ T cells sorted from blood, sampled in a trial of the OX40 agonist ivuxolimab. The rearrangement combines TRBV7-3 with TRBJ2-3, with the D gene not clear enough to name. This TCR came from an adult with an advanced solid tumor such as melanoma, head and neck, liver or kidney cancer. The nucleotide sequence is TGTGCCAGCAGCCATGCACATGGTTCTGATACGCAGTATTTT. This yields the protein CASSHAHGSDTQYF.